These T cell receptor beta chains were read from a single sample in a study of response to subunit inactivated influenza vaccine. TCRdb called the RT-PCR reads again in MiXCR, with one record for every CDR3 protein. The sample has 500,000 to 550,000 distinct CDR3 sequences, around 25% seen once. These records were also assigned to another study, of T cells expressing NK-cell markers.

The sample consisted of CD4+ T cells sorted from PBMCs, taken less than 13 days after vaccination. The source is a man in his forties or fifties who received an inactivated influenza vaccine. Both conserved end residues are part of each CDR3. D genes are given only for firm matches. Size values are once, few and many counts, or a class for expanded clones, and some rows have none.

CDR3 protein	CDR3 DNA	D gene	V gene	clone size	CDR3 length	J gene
CASSLRDREFEQFF	TGTGCCAGCAGTTTAAGGGACAGGGAATTTGAGCAGTTCTTC	TRBD1	TRBV12-3/TRBV12-4	many	14	TRBJ2-1
CSARAGAGGSYNEQFF	TGCAGTGCTAGAGCAGGGGCGGGAGGATCCTACAATGAGCAGTTCTTC	TRBD2	TRBV20-1	few	16	TRBJ2-1
CASSLELAGGPYEQYF	TGTGCCAGCAGCTTAGAGCTAGCGGGAGGGCCCTACGAGCAGTACTTC	TRBD2	TRBV7-2	.	16	TRBJ2-7
CASRPSGLAGPLF	TGTGCCAGCAGACCTTCGGGACTAGCGGGACCCCTGTTT	TRBD2	TRBV7-2	.	13	TRBJ2-3
CASSSEAGGRPQYF	TGTGCCAGCAGTTCAGAAGCGGGGGGCCGTCCGCAGTACTTC	TRBD2	TRBV28	few	14	TRBJ2-7
CASSPTPGRGAYEQYF	TGTGCCAGCAGCCCAACTCCGGGACGAGGAGCCTACGAGCAGTACTTC	.	TRBV7-9	.	16	TRBJ2-7
CSAPGRSNTEAFF	TGCAGTGCCCCGGGACGTTCGAACACTGAAGCTTTCTTT	.	TRBV20-1	.	13	TRBJ1-1
CAISVGGTTDTQYF	TGTGCCATCAGTGTTGGGGGAACCACAGATACGCAGTATTTT	.	TRBV10-3	.	14	TRBJ2-3
CAISGSTVNQPQHF	TGTGCCATCAGTGGGTCGACGGTCAATCAGCCCCAGCATTTT	.	TRBV10-3	.	14	TRBJ1-5
CASSFSGMEETQYF	TGTGCCAGCTCATTTTCAGGGATGGAGGAGACCCAGTACTTC	.	TRBV18	few	14	TRBJ2-5
CAGSLASNRDEQYF	TGCGCCGGCAGCTTGGCCTCTAACAGGGACGAGCAGTACTTC	.	TRBV5-1	.	14	TRBJ2-7
CASTRAGNTDTQYF	TGTGCCAGCACCCGAGCGGGGAACACAGATACGCAGTATTTT	TRBD2	TRBV7-9	.	14	TRBJ2-3
CASSRQANYGYTF	TGTGCCAGCAGCCGTCAGGCCAACTATGGCTACACCTTC	.	TRBV3-1	.	13	TRBJ1-2
CASSFVLNTEAFF	TGTGCCAGCAGCTTTGTTTTGAACACTGAAGCTTTCTTT	.	TRBV5-5	.	13	TRBJ1-1
CASSLWPKGQGGNTIYF	TGTGCCAGCAGCCTATGGCCTAAGGGGCAAGGTGGAAACACCATATATTTT	.	TRBV7-6	.	17	TRBJ1-3
CASSLTISVGNSWGAFF	TGTGCCAGCAGCTTAACGATTTCTGTGGGGAATTCATGGGGAGCTTTCTTT	.	TRBV7-2	few	17	TRBJ1-1
CSARDEEQFF	TGCAGTGCTAGAGACGAGGAACAGTTCTTC	.	TRBV20-1	few	10	TRBJ2-1
CASRIGQGTPGAEKLFF	TGTGCCAGCAGAATAGGACAGGGGACACCCGGGGCCGAAAAACTGTTTTTT	TRBD1	TRBV6-2/TRBV6-3	few	17	TRBJ1-4
CASSLGLTDYGYTF	TGTGCCAGCAGCCTGGGATTGACGGACTATGGCTACACCTTC	.	TRBV5-4	few	14	TRBJ1-2
CASSPKTVYYGYTF	TGTGCCAGCAGCCCCAAGACAGTTTACTATGGCTACACCTTC	.	TRBV5-6	.	14	TRBJ1-2
CASSQGGEGYGYTF	TGCGCCAGCAGCCAAGGAGGGGAAGGCTATGGCTACACCTTC	.	TRBV4-1	few	14	TRBJ1-2
CASSPRTEAGSEAFF	TGCGCCAGCAGCCCGAGGACCGAGGCAGGAAGTGAAGCTTTCTTT	.	TRBV5-1	few	15	TRBJ1-1
CASSQGLEQSYEQYF	TGTGCCAGCAGCCAAGGTCTGGAACAGTCCTACGAGCAGTACTTC	.	TRBV4-2	.	15	TRBJ2-7
CASSLSRTGGSPLHF	TGTGCCAGCAGCTTATCACGGACAGGGGGTTCACCCCTCCACTTT	TRBD1	TRBV7-9	.	15	TRBJ1-6
CASSTGLAGLGETQYF	TGTGCTAGCAGCACTGGACTAGCGGGGCTCGGAGAGACCCAGTACTTC	TRBD2	TRBV7-7	few	16	TRBJ2-5
CSADRRREAFF	TGCAGCGCCGACAGGCGCCGAGAAGCTTTCTTT	.	TRBV29-1	few	11	TRBJ1-1
CASSLAGAHEQFF	TGTGCCAGCAGCTTAGCGGGGGCCCATGAGCAGTTCTTC	.	TRBV7-9	.	13	TRBJ2-1
CSATSPGTGGVETQYF	TGCAGTGCTACCTCACCCGGGACAGGAGGGGTGGAGACCCAGTACTTC	TRBD1	TRBV20-1	.	16	TRBJ2-5